This TCR beta chain was found in a study of identical twins. With regard to this clonotype: Its antigen is unknown.

TCRdb reanalysed the 5' RACE reads using MiXCR and keeps one entry per CDR3 protein. In the table there are hundreds of thousands of distinct CDR3 sequences, about 18% of which are singletons. Study conclusions and caveats: Reduced insertions were recorded for abundant cord blood beta clonotypes, with no such pattern in memory repertoires. Rather than following the same donors, the conclusions depended on cross-sectional statistical analysis.

These records were also assigned to another study, of T cells expressing NK-cell markers. That paper states: In roughly 6 donors, dominant CD3+CD56+NKG2C+ clones formed roughly 1.0-7.5% of CD8+ cells.

This receptor was identified in a woman aged 18-30 years in good health. Sequenced: PBMCs.

CDR3 loop: CASSRDSAPHPFTDTQYF. The DNA for the CDR3 is TGCGCCAGCAGCAGGGACAGCGCCCCTCACCCCTTCACAGATACGCAGTATTTT. The chain employs TRBV5-1 and TRBJ2-3; 7 bases are a match to TRBD1. This CDR3 spans 18 amino acids. The V and J ends lost 4 bases and 2 bases, in that order; junction bases with no gene match: 16. From germline, CDR1 is SGHRS and CDR2 YFSETQ.